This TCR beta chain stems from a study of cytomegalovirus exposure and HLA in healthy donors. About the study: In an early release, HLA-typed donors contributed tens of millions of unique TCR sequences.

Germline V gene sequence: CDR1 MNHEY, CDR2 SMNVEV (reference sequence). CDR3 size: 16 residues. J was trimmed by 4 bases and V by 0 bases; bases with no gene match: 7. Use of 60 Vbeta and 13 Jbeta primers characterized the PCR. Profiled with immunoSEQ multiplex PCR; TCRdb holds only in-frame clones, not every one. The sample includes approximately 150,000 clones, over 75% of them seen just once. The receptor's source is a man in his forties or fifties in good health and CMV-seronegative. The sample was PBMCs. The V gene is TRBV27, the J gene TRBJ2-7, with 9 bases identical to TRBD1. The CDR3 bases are TGTGCCAGCAGTTTATCTTCCGGGACAGGGCCTTACGAGCAGTACTTC. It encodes CASSLSSGTGPYEQYF.